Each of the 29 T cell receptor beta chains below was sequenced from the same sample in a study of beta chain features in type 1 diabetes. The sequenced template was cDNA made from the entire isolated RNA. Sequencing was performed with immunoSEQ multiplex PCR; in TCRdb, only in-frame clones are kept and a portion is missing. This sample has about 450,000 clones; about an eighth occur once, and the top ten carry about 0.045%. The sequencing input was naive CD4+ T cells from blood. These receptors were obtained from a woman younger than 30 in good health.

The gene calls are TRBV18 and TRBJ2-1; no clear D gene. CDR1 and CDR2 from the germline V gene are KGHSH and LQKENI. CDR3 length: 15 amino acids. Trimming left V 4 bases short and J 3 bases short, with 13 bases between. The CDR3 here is CASSLSGIGYNEQFF. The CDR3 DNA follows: TGTGCCAGCTCACTATCTGGGATCGGCTACAATGAGCAGTTCTTC.

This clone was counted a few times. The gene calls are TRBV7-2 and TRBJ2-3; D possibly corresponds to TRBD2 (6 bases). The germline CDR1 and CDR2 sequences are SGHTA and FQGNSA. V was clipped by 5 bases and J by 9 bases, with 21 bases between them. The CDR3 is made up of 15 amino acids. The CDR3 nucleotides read TGTGCCAGCAGCCCAGACCCGTCGGGGGATTTAACGCAGTATTTT. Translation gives CASSPDPSGDLTQYF. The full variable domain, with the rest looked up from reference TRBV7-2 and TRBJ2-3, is GAGVSQSPSNKVTEKGKDVELRCDPISGHTALYWYRQSLGQGLEFLIYFQGNSAPDKSGLPSDRFSAERTGGSVSTLTIQRTQQEDSAVYLCASSPDPSGDLTQYFGPGTRLTVL.

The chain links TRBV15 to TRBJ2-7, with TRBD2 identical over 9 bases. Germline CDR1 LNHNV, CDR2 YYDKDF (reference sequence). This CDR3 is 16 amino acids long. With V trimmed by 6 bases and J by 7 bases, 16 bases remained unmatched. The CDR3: CATRERAGGLREEQYF. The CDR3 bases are TGTGCCACCAGAGAGAGAGCGGGGGGACTCCGGGAGGAGCAGTACTTC.

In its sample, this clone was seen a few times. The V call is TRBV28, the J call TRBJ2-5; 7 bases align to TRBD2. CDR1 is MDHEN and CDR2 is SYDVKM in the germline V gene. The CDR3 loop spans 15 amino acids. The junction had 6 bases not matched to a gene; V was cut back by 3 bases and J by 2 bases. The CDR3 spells CASSFRMREQETQYF. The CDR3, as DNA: TGTGCCAGCAGTTTTCGGATGCGGGAGCAAGAGACCCAGTACTTC.

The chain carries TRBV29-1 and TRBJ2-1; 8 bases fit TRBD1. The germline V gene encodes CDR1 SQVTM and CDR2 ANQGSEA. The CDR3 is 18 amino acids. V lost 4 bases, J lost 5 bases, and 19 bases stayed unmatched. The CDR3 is CSVGRPLRGQGRDNEQFF. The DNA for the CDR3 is TGCAGCGTTGGCCGCCCGCTCCGCGGACAGGGTAGAGACAATGAGCAGTTCTTC.

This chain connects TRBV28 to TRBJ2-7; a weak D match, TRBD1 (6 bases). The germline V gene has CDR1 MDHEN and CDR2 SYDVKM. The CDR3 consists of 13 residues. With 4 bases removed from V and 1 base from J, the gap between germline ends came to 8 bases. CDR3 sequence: CASSSTGSYEQYV. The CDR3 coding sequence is TGTGCCAGCAGTTCAACAGGGTCCTACGAGCAGTACGTC.

This chain's CDR3 is CASSRPWGTDYGYTF. The CDR3 DNA reads as TGCGCCAGCAGCCGCCCCTGGGGTACCGACTATGGCTACACCTTC. The V call is TRBV4-1, the J call TRBJ1-2; D is unclear. This CDR3 spans 15 amino acids. V lost 4 bases to trimming and J lost 3 bases, with 15 bases between them. Germline loops: CDR1 MGHRA, CDR2 YSYEKL.

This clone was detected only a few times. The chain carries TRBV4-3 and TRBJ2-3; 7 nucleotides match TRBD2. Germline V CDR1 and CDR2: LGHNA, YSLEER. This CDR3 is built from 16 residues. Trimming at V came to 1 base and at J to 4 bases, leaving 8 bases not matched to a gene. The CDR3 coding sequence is TGCGCCAGCAGCCAAGGGGCAGGCGGGAGCCCAGATACGCAGTATTTT. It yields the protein CASSQGAGGSPDTQYF.

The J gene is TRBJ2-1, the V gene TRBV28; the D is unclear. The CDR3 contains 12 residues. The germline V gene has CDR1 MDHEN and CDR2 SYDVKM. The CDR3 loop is CSGPPGHNEQFF. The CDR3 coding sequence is TGTTCCGGACCCCCTGGGCACAATGAGCAGTTCTTC.

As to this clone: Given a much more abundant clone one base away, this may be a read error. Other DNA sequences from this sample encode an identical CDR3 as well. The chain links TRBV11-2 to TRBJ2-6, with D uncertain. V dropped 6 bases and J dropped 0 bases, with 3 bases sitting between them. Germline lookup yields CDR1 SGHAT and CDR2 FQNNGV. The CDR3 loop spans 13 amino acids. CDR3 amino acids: CASRDSGANVLTF. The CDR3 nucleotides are TGTGCCAGCAGGGACTCTGGGGCCAACGTCCTGACTTTC.

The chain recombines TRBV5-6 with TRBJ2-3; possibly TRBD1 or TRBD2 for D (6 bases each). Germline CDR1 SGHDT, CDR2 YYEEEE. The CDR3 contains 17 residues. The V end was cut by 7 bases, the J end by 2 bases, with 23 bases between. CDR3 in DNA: TGTGCCAGCGGGGTATCGGGGGCACCCGTGGCCACAGATACGCAGTATTTT. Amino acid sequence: CASGVSGAPVATDTQYF. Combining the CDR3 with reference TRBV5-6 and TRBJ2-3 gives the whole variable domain DAGVTQSPTHLIKTRGQQVTLRCSPKSGHDTVSWYQQALGQGPQFIFQYYEEEERQRGNFPDRFSGHQFPNYSSELNVNALLLGDSALYLCASGVSGAPVATDTQYFGPGTRLTVL.

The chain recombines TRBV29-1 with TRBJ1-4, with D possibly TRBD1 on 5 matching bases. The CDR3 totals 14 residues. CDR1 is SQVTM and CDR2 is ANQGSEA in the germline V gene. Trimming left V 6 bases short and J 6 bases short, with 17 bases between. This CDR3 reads CSVVRDSGDEKLFF. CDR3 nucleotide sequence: TGCAGCGTCGTTCGGGACTCGGGAGATGAAAAACTGTTTTTT.

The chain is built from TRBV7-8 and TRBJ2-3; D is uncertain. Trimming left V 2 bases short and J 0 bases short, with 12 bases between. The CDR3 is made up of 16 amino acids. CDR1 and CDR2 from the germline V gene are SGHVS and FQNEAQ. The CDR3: CASSLTPQASTDTQYF. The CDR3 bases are TGTGCCAGCAGCTTAACACCGCAGGCTAGCACAGATACGCAGTATTTT.

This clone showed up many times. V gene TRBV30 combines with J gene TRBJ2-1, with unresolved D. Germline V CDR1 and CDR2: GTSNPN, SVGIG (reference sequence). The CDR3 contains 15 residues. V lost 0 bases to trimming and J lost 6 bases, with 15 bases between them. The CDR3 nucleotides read TGTGCCTGGAGTGTAGACGGGCGCGCTATCAATGAGCAGTTCTTC. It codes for CAWSVDGRAINEQFF.

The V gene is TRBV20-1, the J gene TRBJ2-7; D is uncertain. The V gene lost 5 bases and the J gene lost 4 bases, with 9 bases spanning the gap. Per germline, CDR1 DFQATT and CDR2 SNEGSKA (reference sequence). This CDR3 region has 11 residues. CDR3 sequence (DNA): TGCAGTGCTGTTGAAAATTACGAGCAGTACTTC. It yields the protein CSAVENYEQYF.

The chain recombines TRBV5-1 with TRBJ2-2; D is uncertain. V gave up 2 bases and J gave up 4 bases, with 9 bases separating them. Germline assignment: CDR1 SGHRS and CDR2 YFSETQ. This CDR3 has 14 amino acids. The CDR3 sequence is CASSFPASTGELFF. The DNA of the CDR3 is TGCGCCAGCAGCTTTCCAGCCTCCACCGGGGAGCTGTTTTTT.

The CDR3 DNA follows: TGTGCCAGTAGAGGACTAGCGACCTACGAGCAGTACTTC. Amino acid sequence: CASRGLATYEQYF. The chain uses TRBV19 and TRBJ2-7, with 9 bases matching TRBD2. After removal of 6 bases from V and 2 bases from J, the junction contained 2 bases not matched to a gene. The CDR3 has 13 residues. Looked up from germline, CDR1 is LNHDA and CDR2 is SQIVND (reference sequence).

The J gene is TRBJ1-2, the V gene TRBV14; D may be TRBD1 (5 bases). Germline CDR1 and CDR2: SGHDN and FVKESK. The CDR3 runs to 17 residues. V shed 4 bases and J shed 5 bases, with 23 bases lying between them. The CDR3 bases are TGTGCCAGCAGCCTTTCCGGGGCCCCAAAAGGGGCTTATGGCTACACCTTC. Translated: CASSLSGAPKGAYGYTF.

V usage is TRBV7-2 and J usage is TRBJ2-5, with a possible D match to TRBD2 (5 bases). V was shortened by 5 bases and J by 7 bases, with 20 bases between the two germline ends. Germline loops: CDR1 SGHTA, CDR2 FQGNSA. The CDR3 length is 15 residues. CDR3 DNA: TGTGCCAGCAGCCCTTCTTCGGGAAGCCTTGGGACCCAGTACTTC. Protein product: CASSPSSGSLGTQYF.

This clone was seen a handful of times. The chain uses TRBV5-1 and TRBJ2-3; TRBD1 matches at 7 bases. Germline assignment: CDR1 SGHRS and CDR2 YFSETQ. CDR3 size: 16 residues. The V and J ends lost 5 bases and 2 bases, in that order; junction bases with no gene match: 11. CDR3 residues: CASSLTRTGDTDTQYF. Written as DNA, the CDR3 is TGCGCCAGCAGTCTTACCCGGACAGGTGACACAGATACGCAGTATTTT.

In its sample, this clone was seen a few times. CDR3 sequence reads: CASSQRRLPSLTDTQYF. DNA of the CDR3: TGTGCCAGCAGCCAACGCCGACTACCCTCATTAACAGATACGCAGTATTTT. The chain recombines TRBV7-8 with TRBJ2-3; D possibly corresponds to TRBD2 (5 bases). V lost 5 bases, J lost 3 bases, and 21 bases lay in between. The germline V gene has CDR1 SGHVS and CDR2 FQNEAQ. This CDR3 comprises 17 residues. Based on the CDR3 plus reference TRBV7-8 and TRBJ2-3, the full variable domain is GAGVSQSPRYKVAKRGQDVALRCDPISGHVSLFWYQQALGQGPEFLTYFQNEAQLDKSGLPSDRFFAERPEGSVSTLKIQRTQQEDSAVYLCASSQRRLPSLTDTQYFGPGTRLTVL.

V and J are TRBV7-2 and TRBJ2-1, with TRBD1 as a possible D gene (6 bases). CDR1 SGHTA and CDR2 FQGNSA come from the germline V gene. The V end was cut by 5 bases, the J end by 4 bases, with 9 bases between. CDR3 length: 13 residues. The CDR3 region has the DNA TGTGCCAGCAGCCCGACAGGTTACAATGAGCAGTTCTTC. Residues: CASSPTGYNEQFF.

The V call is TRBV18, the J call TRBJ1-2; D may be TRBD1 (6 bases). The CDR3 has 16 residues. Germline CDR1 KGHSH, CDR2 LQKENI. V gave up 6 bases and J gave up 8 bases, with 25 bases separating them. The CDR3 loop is CASSASGQPSNLGYTF. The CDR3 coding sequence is TGTGCCAGCTCCGCTTCGGGACAACCCTCTAACCTGGGCTACACCTTC.

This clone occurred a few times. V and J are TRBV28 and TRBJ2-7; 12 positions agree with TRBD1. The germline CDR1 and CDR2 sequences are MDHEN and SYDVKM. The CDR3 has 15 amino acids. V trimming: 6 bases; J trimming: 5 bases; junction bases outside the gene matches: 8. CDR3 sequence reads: CASSAPGTGGHEQYV. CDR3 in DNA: TGTGCCAGCAGCGCCCCCGGGACAGGGGGCCACGAGCAGTACGTC.

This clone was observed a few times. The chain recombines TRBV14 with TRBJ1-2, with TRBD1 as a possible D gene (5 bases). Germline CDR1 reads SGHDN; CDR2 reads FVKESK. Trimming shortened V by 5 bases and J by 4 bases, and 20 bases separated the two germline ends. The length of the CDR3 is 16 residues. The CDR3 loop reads CASSLTGEPFGYGYTF. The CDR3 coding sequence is TGTGCCAGCAGCTTAACAGGCGAACCCTTTGGCTATGGCTACACCTTC.

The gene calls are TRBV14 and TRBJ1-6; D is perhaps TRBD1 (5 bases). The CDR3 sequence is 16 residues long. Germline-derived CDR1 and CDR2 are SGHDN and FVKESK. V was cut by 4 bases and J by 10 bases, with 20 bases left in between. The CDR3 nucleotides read TGTGCCAGCAGCCCCGCCCAAAGGGGAGAGGGCTCACCCCTCCACTTT. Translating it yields CASSPAQRGEGSPLHF.

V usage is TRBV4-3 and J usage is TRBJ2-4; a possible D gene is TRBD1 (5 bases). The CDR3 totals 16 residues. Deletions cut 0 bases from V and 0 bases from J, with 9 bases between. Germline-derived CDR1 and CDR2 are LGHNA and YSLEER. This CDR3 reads CASSQEQGIAKNIQYF. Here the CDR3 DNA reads TGCGCCAGCAGCCAAGAGCAGGGCATAGCCAAAAACATTCAGTACTTC.

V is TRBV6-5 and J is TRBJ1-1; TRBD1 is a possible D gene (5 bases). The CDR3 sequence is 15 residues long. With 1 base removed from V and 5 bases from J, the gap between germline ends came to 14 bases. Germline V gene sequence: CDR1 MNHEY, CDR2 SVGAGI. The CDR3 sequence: CASSYLPLGRTEAFF. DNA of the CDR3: TGTGCCAGCAGTTACTTGCCTCTGGGGCGAACTGAAGCTTTCTTT.

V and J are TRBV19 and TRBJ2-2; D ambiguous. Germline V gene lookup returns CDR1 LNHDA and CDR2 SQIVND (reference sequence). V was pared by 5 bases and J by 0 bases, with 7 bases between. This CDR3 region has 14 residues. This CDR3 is CASSRQSNTGELFF. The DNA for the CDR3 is TGTGCCAGTAGTCGCCAGTCGAACACCGGGGAGCTGTTTTTT.